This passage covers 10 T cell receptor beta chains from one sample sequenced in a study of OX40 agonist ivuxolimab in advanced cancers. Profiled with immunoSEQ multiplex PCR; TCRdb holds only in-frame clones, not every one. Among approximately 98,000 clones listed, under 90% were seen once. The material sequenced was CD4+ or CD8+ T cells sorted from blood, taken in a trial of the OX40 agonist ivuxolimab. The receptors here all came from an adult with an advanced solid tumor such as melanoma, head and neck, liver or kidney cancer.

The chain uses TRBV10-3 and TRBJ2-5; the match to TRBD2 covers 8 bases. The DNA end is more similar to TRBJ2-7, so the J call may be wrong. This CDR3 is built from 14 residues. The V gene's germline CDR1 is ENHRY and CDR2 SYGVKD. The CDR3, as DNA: TGTGCCATCAGTAGTAGCGGGATAAACTACGAGCAGTACTTC. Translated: CAISSSGINYEQYF.

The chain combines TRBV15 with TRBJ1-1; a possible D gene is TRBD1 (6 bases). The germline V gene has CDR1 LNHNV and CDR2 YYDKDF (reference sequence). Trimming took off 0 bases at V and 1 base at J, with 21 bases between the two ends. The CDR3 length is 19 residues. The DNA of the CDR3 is TGTGCCACCAGCAGAGAACGGCCGGTGGTCGGGGGCCCGAACACTGAAGCTTTCTTT. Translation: CATSRERPVVGGPNTEAFF.

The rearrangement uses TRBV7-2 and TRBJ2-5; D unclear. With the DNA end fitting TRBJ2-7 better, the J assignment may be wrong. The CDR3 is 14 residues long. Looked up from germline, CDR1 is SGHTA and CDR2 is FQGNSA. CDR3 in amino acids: CASSDTKSSYEQYF. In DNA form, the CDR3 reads TGTGCCAGCAGCGATACCAAGAGCTCCTACGAGCAGTACTTC.

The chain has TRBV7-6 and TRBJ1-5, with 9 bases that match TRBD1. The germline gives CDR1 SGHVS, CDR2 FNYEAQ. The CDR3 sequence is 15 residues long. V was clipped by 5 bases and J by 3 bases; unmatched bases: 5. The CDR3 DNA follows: TGTGCCAGCAGCCCGGGACAGGGCCCCAATCAGCCCCAGCATTTT. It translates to CASSPGQGPNQPQHF.

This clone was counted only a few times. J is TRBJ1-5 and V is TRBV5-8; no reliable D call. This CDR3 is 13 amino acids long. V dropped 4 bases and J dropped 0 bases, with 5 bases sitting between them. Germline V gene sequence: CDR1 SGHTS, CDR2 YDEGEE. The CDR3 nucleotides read TGTGCCAGCAGCAGGTATAGCAATCAGCCCCAGCATTTT. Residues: CASSRYSNQPQHF.

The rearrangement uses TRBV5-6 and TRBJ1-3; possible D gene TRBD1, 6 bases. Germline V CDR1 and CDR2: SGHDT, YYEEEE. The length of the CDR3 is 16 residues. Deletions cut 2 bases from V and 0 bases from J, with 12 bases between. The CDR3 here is CASSFLPGDSGNTIYF. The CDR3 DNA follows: TGTGCCAGCAGCTTTCTCCCAGGGGACTCTGGAAACACCATATATTTT.

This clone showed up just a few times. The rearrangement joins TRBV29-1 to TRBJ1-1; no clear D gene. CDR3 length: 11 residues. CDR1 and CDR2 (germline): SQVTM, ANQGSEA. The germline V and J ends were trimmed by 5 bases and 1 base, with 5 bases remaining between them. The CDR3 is CSVRANTEAFF. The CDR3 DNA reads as TGCAGCGTTCGGGCGAACACTGAAGCTTTCTTT.

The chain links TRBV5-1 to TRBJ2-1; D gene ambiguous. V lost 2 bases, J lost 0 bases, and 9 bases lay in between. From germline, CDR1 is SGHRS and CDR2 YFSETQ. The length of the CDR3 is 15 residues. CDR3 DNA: TGCGCCAGCAGCTTATCAAGCAGCTCCTACAATGAGCAGTTCTTC. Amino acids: CASSLSSSSYNEQFF. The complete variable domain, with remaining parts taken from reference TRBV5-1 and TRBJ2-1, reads KAGVTQTPRYLIKTRGQQVTLSCSPISGHRSVSWYQQTPGQGLQFLFEYFSETQRNKGNFPGRFSGRQFSNSRSEMNVSTLELGDSALYLCASSLSSSSYNEQFFGPGTRLTVL.

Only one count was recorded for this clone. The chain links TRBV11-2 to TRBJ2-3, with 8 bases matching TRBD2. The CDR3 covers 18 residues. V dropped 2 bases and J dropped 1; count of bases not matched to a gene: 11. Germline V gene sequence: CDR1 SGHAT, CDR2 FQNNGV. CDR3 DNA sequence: TGTGCCAGCAGCTTATTACTAGCGGCCCCGGAGGGCACAGATACGCAGTATTTT. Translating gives CASSLLLAAPEGTDTQYF.

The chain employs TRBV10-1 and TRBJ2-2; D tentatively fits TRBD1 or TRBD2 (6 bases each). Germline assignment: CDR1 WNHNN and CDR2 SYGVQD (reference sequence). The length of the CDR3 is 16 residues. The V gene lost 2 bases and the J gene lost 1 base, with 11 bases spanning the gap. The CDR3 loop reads CASSERRGENTGELFF. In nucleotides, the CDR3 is TGCGCCAGCAGTGAGAGGAGGGGGGAGAACACCGGGGAGCTGTTTTTT.